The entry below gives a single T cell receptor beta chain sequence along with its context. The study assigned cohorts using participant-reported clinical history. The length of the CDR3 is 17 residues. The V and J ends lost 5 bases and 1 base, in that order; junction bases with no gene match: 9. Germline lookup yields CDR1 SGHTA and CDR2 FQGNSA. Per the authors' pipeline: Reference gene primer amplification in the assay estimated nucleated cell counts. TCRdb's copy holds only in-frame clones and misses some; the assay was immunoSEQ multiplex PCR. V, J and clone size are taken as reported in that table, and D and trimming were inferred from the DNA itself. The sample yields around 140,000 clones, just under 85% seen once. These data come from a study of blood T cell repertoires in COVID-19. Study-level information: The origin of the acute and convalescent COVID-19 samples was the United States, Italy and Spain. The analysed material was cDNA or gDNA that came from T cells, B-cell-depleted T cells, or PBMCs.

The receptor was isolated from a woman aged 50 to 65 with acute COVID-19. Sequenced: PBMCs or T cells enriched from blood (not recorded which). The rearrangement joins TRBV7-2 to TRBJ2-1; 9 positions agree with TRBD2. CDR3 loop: CASSPLAGALSYNEQFF. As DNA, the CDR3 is TGTGCCAGCAGCCCTTTAGCGGGAGCGTTATCCTACAATGAGCAGTTCTTC.